This T cell receptor (beta chain) originates from a study of T cell changes during pregnancy in multiple sclerosis. Germline CDR1 and CDR2: LGHNA and YNFKEQ. The CDR3 spans 15 residues. V shed 0 bases, J shed 5 bases, and the junction held 6 bases outside the gene matches. Repertoires were generated with immunoSEQ multiplex PCR, while TCRdb's copy carries only in-frame clones and drops some. The sample has approximately 89,000 clones; approximately 94% are singletons. The specimen was peripheral blood, collected in the third trimester of pregnancy. V usage is TRBV4-2 and J usage is TRBJ2-7; the match to TRBD2 covers 8 bases. This receptor was obtained from a female donor with multiple sclerosis, enrolled in a pregnancy study. For the CDR3, the DNA is TGTGCCAGCAGCCAAGAACAGGGACTAGGGGACGAGCAGTACTTC. Encoded protein: CASSQEQGLGDEQYF.